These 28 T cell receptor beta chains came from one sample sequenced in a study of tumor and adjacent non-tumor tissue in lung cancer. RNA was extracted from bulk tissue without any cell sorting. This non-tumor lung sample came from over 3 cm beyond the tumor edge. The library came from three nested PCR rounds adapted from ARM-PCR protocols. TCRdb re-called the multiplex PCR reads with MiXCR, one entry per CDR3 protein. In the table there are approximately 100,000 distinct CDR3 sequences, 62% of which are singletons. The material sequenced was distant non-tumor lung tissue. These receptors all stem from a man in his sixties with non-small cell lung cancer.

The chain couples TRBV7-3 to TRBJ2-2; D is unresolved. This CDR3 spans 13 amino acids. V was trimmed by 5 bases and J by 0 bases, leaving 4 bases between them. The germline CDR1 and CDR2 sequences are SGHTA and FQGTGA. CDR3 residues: CASSQSNTGELFF. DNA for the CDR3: TGTGCCAGCAGCCAGTCGAACACCGGGGAGCTGTTTTTT.

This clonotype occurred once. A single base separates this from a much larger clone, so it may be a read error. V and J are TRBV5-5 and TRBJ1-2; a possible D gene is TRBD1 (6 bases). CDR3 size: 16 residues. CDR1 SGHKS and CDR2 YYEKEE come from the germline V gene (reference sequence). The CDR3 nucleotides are TGTGCCAGCAGCTTGGTGGCCGGCAGGGGTGTCTATGGCTACGCCTTC. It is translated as CASSLVAGRGVYGYAF.

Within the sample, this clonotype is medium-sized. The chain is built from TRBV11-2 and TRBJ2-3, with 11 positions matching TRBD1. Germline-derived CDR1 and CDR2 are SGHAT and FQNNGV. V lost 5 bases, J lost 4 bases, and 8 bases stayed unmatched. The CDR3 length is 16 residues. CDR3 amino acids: CASSAAGQGVADTQYF. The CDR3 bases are TGTGCCAGCAGCGCGGCGGGACAGGGGGTCGCAGATACGCAGTATTTT.

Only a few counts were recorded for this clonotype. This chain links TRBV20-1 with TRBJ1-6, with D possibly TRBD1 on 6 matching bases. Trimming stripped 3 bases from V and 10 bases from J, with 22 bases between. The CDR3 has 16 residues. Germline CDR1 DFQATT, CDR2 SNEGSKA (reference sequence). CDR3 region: CSASPNRVPGRSPLHF. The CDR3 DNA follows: TGCAGTGCTAGTCCCAACAGGGTTCCCGGGCGATCACCCCTCCACTTT.

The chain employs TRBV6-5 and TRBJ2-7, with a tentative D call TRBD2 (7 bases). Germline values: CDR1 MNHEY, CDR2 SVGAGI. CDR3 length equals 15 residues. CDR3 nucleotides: TGTGCGAGCCGCGTCAAGTGGGGGGGCCTCTACGAGCAGTACTTC. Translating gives CASRVKWGGLYEQYF.

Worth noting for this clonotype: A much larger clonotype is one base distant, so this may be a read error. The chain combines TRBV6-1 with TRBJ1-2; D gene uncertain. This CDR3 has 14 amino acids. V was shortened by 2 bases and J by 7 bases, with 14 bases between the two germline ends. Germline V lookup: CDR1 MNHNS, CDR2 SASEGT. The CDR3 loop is CASSEMAWMGGYTF. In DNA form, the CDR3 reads TGTGCCAGCAGTGAAATGGCATGGATGGGTGGCTACACCTTC.

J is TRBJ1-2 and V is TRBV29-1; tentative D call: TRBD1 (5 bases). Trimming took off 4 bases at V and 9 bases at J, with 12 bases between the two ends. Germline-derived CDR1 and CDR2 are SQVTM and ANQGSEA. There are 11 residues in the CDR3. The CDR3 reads CSVGQGSSYTF. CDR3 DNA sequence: TGCAGCGTTGGTCAGGGTTCTAGCTACACCTTC.

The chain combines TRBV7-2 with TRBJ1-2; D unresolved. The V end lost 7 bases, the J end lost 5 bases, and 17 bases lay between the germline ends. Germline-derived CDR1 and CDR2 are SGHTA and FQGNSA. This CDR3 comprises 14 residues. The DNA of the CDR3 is TGTGCCAGCACCAAAGAAGTAGCAGCTTATGGCTACACCTTC. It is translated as CASTKEVAAYGYTF.

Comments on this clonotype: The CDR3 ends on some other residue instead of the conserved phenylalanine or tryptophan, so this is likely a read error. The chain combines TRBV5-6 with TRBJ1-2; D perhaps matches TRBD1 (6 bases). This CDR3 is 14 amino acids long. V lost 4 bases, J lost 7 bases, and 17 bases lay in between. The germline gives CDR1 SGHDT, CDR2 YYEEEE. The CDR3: CASSLLNRAAGYTL. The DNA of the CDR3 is TGTGCCAGCAGCCTGTTGAACAGGGCGGCTGGCTACACCCTC.

The CDR3 DNA follows: TGTGCCACCAGCAAAGGCCAGGGGGATTTGTCCTACAATGAGCAGTTCTTC. It codes for CATSKGQGDLSYNEQFF. The chain couples TRBV21-1 to TRBJ2-1; the D call of TRBD1 is as the table states it, not checked on the DNA. TRBV21-1 counts as a pseudogene. The CDR3 length is 17 residues.

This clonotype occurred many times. CDR3 sequence (DNA): TGTGCCAGCGGGAGGGGGAATAATTCACCCCTCCACTTT. Translating gives CASGRGNNSPLHF. The chain is built from TRBV6-6 and TRBJ1-6, with D possibly matching TRBD1 (6 bases). The CDR3 totals 13 residues. The V and J ends lost 8 bases and 5 bases respectively, with 10 bases between them. Germline V gene data show CDR1 as MNHNY and CDR2 as SVGAGI (reference sequence).

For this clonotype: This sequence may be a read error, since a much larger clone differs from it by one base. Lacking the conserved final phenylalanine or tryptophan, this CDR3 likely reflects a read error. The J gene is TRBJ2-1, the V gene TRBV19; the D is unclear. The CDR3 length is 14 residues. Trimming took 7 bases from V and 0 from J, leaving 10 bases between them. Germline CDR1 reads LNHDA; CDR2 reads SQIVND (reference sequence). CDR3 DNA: TGTGCCAGTAAAGACCAGAGCTCCTACAATGAGCAGTTCTCC. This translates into CASKDQSSYNEQFS.

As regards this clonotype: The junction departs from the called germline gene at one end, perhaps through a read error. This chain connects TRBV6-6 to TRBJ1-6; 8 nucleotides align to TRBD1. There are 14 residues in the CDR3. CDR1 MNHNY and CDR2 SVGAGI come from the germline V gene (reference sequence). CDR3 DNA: TGTGCCAGCACAGTGGACAGGGATAATTCACCCCTCAACTTT. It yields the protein CASTVDRDNSPLNF.

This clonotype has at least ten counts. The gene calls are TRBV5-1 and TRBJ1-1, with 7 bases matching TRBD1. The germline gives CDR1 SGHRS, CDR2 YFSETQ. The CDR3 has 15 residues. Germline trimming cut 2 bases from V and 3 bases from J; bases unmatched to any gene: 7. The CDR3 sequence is CASSFVRGRDTEAFF. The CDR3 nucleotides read TGCGCCAGCAGCTTTGTAAGGGGGCGCGACACTGAAGCTTTCTTT. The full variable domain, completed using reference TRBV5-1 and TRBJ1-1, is KAGVTQTPRYLIKTRGQQVTLSCSPISGHRSVSWYQQTPGQGLQFLFEYFSETQRNKGNFPGRFSGRQFSNSRSEMNVSTLELGDSALYLCASSFVRGRDTEAFFGQGTRLTVV.

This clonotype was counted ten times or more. The CDR3 nucleotides are TGTGCCAGCAGCTTATCCGGGACAGGGGCCTACGAGCAGTACTTC. As protein: CASSLSGTGAYEQYF. This chain joins TRBV7-8 and TRBJ2-7; 10 positions agree with TRBD1. Trimming at V came to 2 bases and at J to 2 bases, leaving 3 bases not matched to a gene. Germline CDR1 reads SGHVS; CDR2 reads FQNEAQ. The length of the CDR3 is 15 residues.

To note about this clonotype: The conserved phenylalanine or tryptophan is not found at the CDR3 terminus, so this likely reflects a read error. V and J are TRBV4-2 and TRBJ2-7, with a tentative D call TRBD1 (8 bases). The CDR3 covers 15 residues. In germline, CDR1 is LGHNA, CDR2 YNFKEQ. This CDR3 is CARSRNRGGNYEQYM. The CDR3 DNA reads TGTGCCAGAAGCCGGAACAGGGGGGGAAACTACGAGCAGTACATG.

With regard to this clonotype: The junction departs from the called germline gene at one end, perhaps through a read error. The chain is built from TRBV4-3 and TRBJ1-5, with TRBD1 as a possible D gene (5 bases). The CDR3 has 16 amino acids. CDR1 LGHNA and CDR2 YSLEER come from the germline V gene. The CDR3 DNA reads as TGCACCAGCAGCCAAGATTGGGGGAGGTGGGTGAAGCCCCAGCGTTTT. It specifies CTSSQDWGRWVKPQRF.

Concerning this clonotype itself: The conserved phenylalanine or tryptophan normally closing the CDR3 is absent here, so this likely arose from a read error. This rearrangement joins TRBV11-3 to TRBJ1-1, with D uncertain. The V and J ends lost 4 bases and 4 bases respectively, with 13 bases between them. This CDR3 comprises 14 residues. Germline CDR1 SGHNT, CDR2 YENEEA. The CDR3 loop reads CASSSGSVGTEAFL. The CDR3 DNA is TGTGCCAGCAGCTCTGGCAGCGTCGGCACTGAAGCTTTCCTT.

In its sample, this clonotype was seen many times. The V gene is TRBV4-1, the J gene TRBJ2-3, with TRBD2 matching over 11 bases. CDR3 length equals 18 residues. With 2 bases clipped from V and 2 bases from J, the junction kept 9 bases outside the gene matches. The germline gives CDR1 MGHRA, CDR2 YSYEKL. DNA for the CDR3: TGCGCCAGCAGCCAACGGGCTAGCGGGGGGCCCTCCACAGATACGCAGTATTTT. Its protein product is CASSQRASGGPSTDTQYF.

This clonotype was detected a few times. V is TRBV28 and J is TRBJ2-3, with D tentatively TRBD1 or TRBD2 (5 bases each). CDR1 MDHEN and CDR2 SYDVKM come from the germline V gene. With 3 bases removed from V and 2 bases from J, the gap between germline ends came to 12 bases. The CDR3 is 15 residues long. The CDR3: CASSFSGRTTDTQYF. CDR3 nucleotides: TGTGCCAGCAGTTTTTCGGGGCGAACCACAGATACGCAGTATTTT.

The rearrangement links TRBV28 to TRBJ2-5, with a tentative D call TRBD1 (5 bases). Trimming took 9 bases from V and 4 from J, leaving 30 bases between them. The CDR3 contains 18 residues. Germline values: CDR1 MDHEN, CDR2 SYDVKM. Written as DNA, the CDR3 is TGTGCCAGACACATACCTACCTGGACAAACTACCGACGAGAGACCCAGTACTTC. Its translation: CARHIPTWTNYRRETQYF.

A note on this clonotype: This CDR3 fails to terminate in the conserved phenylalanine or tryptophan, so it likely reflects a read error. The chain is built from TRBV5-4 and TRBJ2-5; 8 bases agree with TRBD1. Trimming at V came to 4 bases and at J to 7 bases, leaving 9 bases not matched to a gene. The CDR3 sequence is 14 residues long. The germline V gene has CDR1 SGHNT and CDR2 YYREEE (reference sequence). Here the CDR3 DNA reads TGTGCCAGCAGCCCGCGGACAGGGTCGGGGACCCAGTACCTC. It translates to CASSPRTGSGTQYL.

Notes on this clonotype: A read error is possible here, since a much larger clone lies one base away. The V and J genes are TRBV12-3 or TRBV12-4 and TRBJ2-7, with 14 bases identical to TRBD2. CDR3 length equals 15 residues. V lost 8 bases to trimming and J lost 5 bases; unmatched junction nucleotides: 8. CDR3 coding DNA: TGTGCCAGCGGGAAGGGACTAGCGGGAGAAAACGAGCAGTACTTC. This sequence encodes CASGKGLAGENEQYF.

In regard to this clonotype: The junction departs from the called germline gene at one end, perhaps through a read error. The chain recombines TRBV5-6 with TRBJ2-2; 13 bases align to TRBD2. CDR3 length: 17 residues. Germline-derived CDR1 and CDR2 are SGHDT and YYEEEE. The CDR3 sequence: CASSWGLAGTGTGDLFF. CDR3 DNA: TGTGCCAGCAGCTGGGGACTAGCGGGGACTGGCACCGGGGATCTGTTTTTT.

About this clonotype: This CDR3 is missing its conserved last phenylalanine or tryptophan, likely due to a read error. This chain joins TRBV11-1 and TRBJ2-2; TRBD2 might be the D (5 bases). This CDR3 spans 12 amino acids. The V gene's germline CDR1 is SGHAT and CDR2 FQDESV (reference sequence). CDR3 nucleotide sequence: TGTGCTAGCAGCCGGAGGACCGGGGAGCTGTTTCTC. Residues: CASSRRTGELFL.

The CDR3 sequence: CASSLRGAAPTYEQYF. In DNA, the CDR3 is TGTGCCAGCAGCTTAAGGGGGGCCGCACCCACCTACGAGCAGTACTTC. The chain carries TRBV13 and TRBJ2-7; D possibly uses TRBD1 or TRBD2 (6 bases each). V lost 2 bases and J 2 bases, leaving 16 bases between the germline ends. Germline CDR1 is PRHDT and CDR2 is FYEKMQ (reference sequence). This CDR3 contains 16 residues. Full variable domain (remainder filled in from reference TRBV13 and TRBJ2-7): AAGVIQSPRHLIKEKRETATLKCYPIPRHDTVYWYQQGPGQDPQFLISFYEKMQSDKGSIPDRFSAQQFSDYHSELNMSSLELGDSALYFCASSLRGAAPTYEQYFGPGTRLTVT.

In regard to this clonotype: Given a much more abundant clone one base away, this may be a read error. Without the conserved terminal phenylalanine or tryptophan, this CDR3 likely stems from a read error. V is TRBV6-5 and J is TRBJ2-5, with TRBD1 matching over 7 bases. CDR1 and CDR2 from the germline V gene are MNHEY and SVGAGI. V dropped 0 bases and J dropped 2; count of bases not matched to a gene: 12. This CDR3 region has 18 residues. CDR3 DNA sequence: TGTGCCAGCAGTTACTCAGCCACAGGGGCAAGCTGGCAAGAGACCCAGTACCTC. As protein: CASSYSATGASWQETQYL.

The CDR3 protein is CASCRETGHPPNTEAFF. The CDR3 region has the DNA TGTGCCAGCTGCCGAGAAACAGGGCACCCACCGAACACTGAAGCTTTCTTT. The rearrangement joins TRBV12-3 or TRBV12-4 to TRBJ1-1; D might be TRBD1 (6 bases). This CDR3 region has 17 residues. Trimming left V 8 bases short and J 1 base short, with 23 bases between.